The following is a T cell receptor beta chain sequence with its context. V dropped 2 bases and J dropped 0 bases, with 10 bases sitting between them. The CDR3 contains 16 residues. Per the germline V gene, CDR1 is SGHTA and CDR2 is FQGNSA. These data originate in a study of blood T cell repertoires in COVID-19. Study-wide context: Material from acute and convalescent COVID-19 was sourced from the United States, Italy and Spain. T cells, B-cell-depleted T cells, or PBMCs supplied cDNA or gDNA.

In the original processing: Cell counts per sample came from amplifying reference gene primers. Assay: immunoSEQ multiplex PCR; the TCRdb copy retains only in-frame clones and omits some. That table is the source of V, J and clone size, and D and trimming were worked out from the DNA. Of fewer than 150,000 clones detected, more than 70% appear once; the ten largest clones hold roughly 10%. Material: peripheral blood. This sequence originates from a middle-aged man with active or convalescent COVID-19. The chain joins TRBV7-2 to TRBJ1-4; D gene unclear. The CDR3 loop is CASSLRVAATNEKLFF. CDR3 in DNA: TGTGCCAGCAGCTTAAGAGTTGCTGCAACTAATGAAAAACTGTTTTTT.